The 15 T cell receptor beta chains in this list originate from one sample, sequenced in a study of T-cell reconstitution after alpha-beta-depleted transplantation in children. This sample's TCRbeta library carried unique molecular identifier barcodes. TCRdb reprocessed the PCR reads via MiXCR and lists one record per CDR3 protein. The data hold hundreds of thousands of distinct CDR3 sequences, with roughly 8.2% observed a single time. The sequencing here drew on PBMCs, mostly from graft donor cells, taken 180 days after TCRalphabeta/CD19-depleted stem cell transplant. These receptors originate from a male patient younger than 18 who had a stem cell transplant for acute lymphoblastic leukemia, so the T cells may come from the graft donor.

In its sample, this clonotype was seen many times. The rearrangement uses TRBV11-2 and TRBJ1-2, with D unclear. Deletions cut 5 bases from V and 7 bases from J, with 8 bases between. CDR1 and CDR2 (germline): SGHAT, FQNNGV. CDR3 length equals 11 residues. The CDR3 coding sequence is TGTGCCAGCAGCAACGGGCCTGGCTACACCTTC. This gives the protein CASSNGPGYTF.

This clonotype was recorded at least ten times. The chain combines TRBV18 with TRBJ2-7, with D perhaps TRBD1 (5 bases). The length of the CDR3 is 15 residues. Between the trimmed V and J ends, which lost 0 bases and 5 bases, there was a span of 14 bases. The germline V gene has CDR1 KGHSH and CDR2 LQKENI. This CDR3 reads CASSPPTGSPNEQYF. The CDR3 DNA follows: TGTGCCAGCTCACCACCTACAGGAAGTCCGAACGAGCAGTACTTC.

This clonotype has a count of ten or more. One end of the junction does not line up with germline, which may come from a read error. CDR3 residues: CASSLDGRAGEQYF. The CDR3 DNA reads TGTGCTAGCAGCTTAGACGGGAGGGCCGGCGAGCAGTACTTC. The rearrangement joins TRBV7-7 to TRBJ2-7; the match to TRBD2 covers 8 bases. Germline lookup yields CDR1 SSHAT and CDR2 FNYEAQ (reference sequence). This CDR3 has 14 amino acids.

At least ten counts were recorded for this clonotype. The chain recombines TRBV12-3 or TRBV12-4 with TRBJ2-7; D ambiguous. The CDR3 loop spans 14 amino acids. Trimming cost V 1 base and J 4 bases, with 11 bases left between them. The CDR3 region is CASSLDQSRYEQYF. CDR3 coding DNA: TGTGCCAGCAGTTTAGACCAATCCCGTTACGAGCAGTACTTC.

The table lists this clonotype with many counts. The chain couples TRBV5-1 to TRBJ2-2; D might be TRBD1 (6 bases). Trimming cost V 3 bases and J 4 bases, with 10 bases left between them. The CDR3 length is 14 residues. Germline V gene sequence: CDR1 SGHRS, CDR2 YFSETQ. CDR3 coding DNA: TGCGCCAGCAGCTCGACAGGTATCACCGGGGAGCTGTTTTTT. This codes for CASSSTGITGELFF.

This clonotype was found many times. The gene calls are TRBV3-1 and TRBJ1-6; D remains ambiguous. This CDR3 has 16 residues. Trimming took off 1 base at V and 9 bases at J, with 16 bases between the two ends. The V gene's germline CDR1 is LGHDT and CDR2 YNNKEL (reference sequence). CDR3 sequence reads: CASSQAYPRGISPLHF. The CDR3 DNA reads TGTGCCAGCAGCCAAGCTTACCCGCGTGGGATTTCACCCCTCCACTTT.

This clonotype was seen many times. The J gene is TRBJ2-1, the V gene TRBV12-3 or TRBV12-4; D ambiguous. Deletions cut 8 bases from V and 0 bases from J, with 11 bases between. The CDR3 has 14 amino acids. CDR3 bases: TGTGCCAGCGGGAAGGCAAGCTCCTACAATGAGCAGTTCTTC. Translating it yields CASGKASSYNEQFF.

This clonotype was detected many times. The chain links TRBV4-3 to TRBJ2-7, with no clear D. This CDR3 has 14 residues. The germline gives CDR1 LGHNA, CDR2 YSLEER. Trimming took 1 base from V and 3 from J, leaving 10 bases between them. CDR3 region: CASSQGVQHYEQYF. As DNA, the CDR3 is TGCGCCAGCAGCCAAGGGGTGCAACACTACGAGCAGTACTTC.

This clonotype was recorded many times. This chain uses TRBV6-2 or TRBV6-3 with TRBJ1-5; possible D gene TRBD1, 5 bases. The germline V gene has CDR1 MNHEY and CDR2 SVGEGT. The CDR3 runs to 17 residues. V was pared by 6 bases and J by 1 base, with 19 bases between. The chain's CDR3 is CASSLFPRALSNQPQHF. The CDR3 DNA sequence: TGTGCCAGCAGCCTATTCCCCAGGGCTTTGAGCAATCAGCCCCAGCATTTT.

In this sample, this clonotype turned up many times. The rearrangement uses TRBV19 and TRBJ2-1, with D possibly matching TRBD1 (5 bases). V lost 7 bases and J lost 6, with 13 bases in between. Germline values: CDR1 LNHDA, CDR2 SQIVND (reference sequence). The CDR3 spans 13 residues. The CDR3 loop reads CASTQGFANEQFF. The CDR3 DNA is TGTGCCAGTACCCAGGGCTTTGCCAATGAGCAGTTCTTC.

This clonotype was seen at least ten times. The rearrangement uses TRBV19 and TRBJ2-7; D is uncertain. The CDR3 is made up of 14 amino acids. Germline assignment: CDR1 LNHDA and CDR2 SQIVND (reference sequence). V lost 0 bases, J lost 2 bases, and 8 bases lay in between. The CDR3 bases are TGTGCCAGTAGTATAGACGACTTGACCTACGAGCAGTACTTC. Amino acids: CASSIDDLTYEQYF.

This clonotype has a handful of counts. The V and J genes are TRBV20-1 and TRBJ1-2; D perhaps matches TRBD1 (6 bases). The CDR3 consists of 13 residues. The germline gives CDR1 DFQATT, CDR2 SNEGSKA (reference sequence). Trimming left V 3 bases short and J 8 bases short, with 16 bases between. This chain's CDR3 is CSARGSGAEGYTF. Here the CDR3 DNA reads TGCAGTGCTAGGGGATCAGGGGCCGAGGGCTACACCTTC.

This clonotype was seen many times. J is TRBJ2-4 and V is TRBV28, with 8 nucleotides matching TRBD1. CDR3 length: 13 amino acids. Germline V gene lookup returns CDR1 MDHEN and CDR2 SYDVKM. The V segment lost 6 bases and the J segment 6 bases; nucleotides outside the gene matches: 4. CDR3 nucleotide sequence: TGTGCCAGCAGAGAGACAGGGGTAAACATTCAGTACTTC. Translation: CASRETGVNIQYF.

This clonotype was counted many times. The rearrangement uses TRBV4-3 and TRBJ2-1; TRBD2 might be the D (6 bases). Per germline, CDR1 LGHNA and CDR2 YSLEER. Trimming removed 4 bases from V and 3 bases from J, with 13 bases in between. This CDR3 comprises 15 residues. Here the CDR3 reads CASSPLSGFYNEQFF. The CDR3 DNA follows: TGCGCCAGCAGCCCCCTTAGCGGTTTCTACAATGAGCAGTTCTTC.

The table lists this clonotype with many counts. The CDR3 here is CASSKSGGPTEAFF. As DNA, the CDR3 is TGTGCCAGCAGCAAGAGTGGGGGTCCCACTGAAGCTTTCTTT. This chain joins TRBV7-2 and TRBJ1-1; D is possibly TRBD1 (5 bases). The CDR3 contains 14 residues. With 5 bases removed from V and 4 bases from J, the gap between germline ends came to 14 bases. Germline CDR1 SGHTA, CDR2 FQGNSA.